This T cell receptor beta chain originates from a study of blood T cell repertoires in COVID-19. About the research overall: Acute and convalescent COVID-19 samples came from the United States, Italy and Spain.

In the original analysis: Reference gene primer amplification yielded estimated nucleated cell counts. Method: immunoSEQ multiplex PCR; TCRdb's copy keeps in-frame clones and lacks some. That table gives V, J and clone size, and the DNA gave D and trimming. The sample contains roughly 250,000 clones, 65% to 90% of which appear only once. Germline CDR1 reads PRHDT; CDR2 reads FYEKMQ (reference sequence). V dropped 6 bases and J dropped 5 bases, with 14 bases sitting between them. The CDR3 consists of 14 residues. The V call is TRBV13, the J call TRBJ2-1; D is possibly TRBD2 (6 bases). Sequencing was performed on peripheral blood. The sequence was obtained from a woman of 80 years or more with active or convalescent COVID-19. CDR3 bases: TGTGCCAGCAGGAGAGGGTTAGCGGACAATGAGCAGTTCTTC. The encoded protein is CASRRGLADNEQFF.